One sample yielded the 5 T cell receptor beta chains listed below, sequenced in a study of blood T cells in healthy people across ages. A J-beta primer mix and a sample-barcoded 5' primer were used in a second PCR of roughly 6 to 12 cycles. Using its own MiXCR run on the 5' RACE reads, TCRdb lists one record per CDR3 protein. The repertoire holds 500,000 to 600,000 distinct CDR3 sequences, with 27% as singletons. The sample was blood. The origin of the receptors is a woman in her seventies in good health.

Comment on this clonotype: Germline is not matched at one junction end, which may reflect a read error. Here the CDR3 DNA reads TGCGCCAGCAGCATCGGGACTAGCGGGGGTGATGATACGCGGTATTTT. It yields the protein CASSIGTSGGDDTRYF. The gene calls are TRBV5-1 and TRBJ2-3; 14 bases are shared with TRBD2. CDR1 and CDR2 (germline): SGHRS, YFSETQ. CDR3 length equals 16 residues.

This clonotype was seen repeatedly, ten times or more. J is TRBJ2-1 and V is TRBV7-2; a weak D match, TRBD2 (7 bases). The CDR3 length is 16 residues. V lost 4 bases and J 2 bases, leaving 15 bases between the germline ends. CDR1 SGHTA and CDR2 FQGNSA come from the germline V gene. Here the CDR3 DNA reads TGTGCCAGCAGCTCCCGAGGGGGGGGCCCCTACAATGAGCAGTTCTTC. It specifies CASSSRGGGPYNEQFF.

The chain recombines TRBV12-3 or TRBV12-4 with TRBJ1-3; D gene ambiguous. The length of the CDR3 is 12 residues. V lost 8 bases to trimming and J lost 2 bases, with 7 bases between them. CDR3 region: CASAQTGNTIYF. In DNA form, the CDR3 reads TGTGCCAGCGCACAAACTGGAAACACCATATATTTT.

This clonotype is a singleton in its sample. The chain has TRBV7-6 and TRBJ1-1; 9 bases align to TRBD1. From germline, CDR1 is SGHVS and CDR2 FNYEAQ. The CDR3 has 14 residues. V shed 0 bases and J 11 bases; nucleotides not matched to a gene: 7. CDR3 in DNA: TGTGCCAGCAGCTTAGCGGGGGGACAGGGAGGGGCTTTCTTT. Translated: CASSLAGGQGGAFF.

To note about this clonotype: One junction end does not reproduce the germline sequence, and a read error may be involved. The chain carries TRBV3-1 and TRBJ2-3; D remains ambiguous. Germline V gene sequence: CDR1 LGHDT, CDR2 YNNKEL (reference sequence). This CDR3 has 15 amino acids. The CDR3 nucleotides are TGCGCCAGCAGCCAACTACGAGCATACACAGATGCGCAGTATTTT. Its protein product is CASSQLRAYTDAQYF.